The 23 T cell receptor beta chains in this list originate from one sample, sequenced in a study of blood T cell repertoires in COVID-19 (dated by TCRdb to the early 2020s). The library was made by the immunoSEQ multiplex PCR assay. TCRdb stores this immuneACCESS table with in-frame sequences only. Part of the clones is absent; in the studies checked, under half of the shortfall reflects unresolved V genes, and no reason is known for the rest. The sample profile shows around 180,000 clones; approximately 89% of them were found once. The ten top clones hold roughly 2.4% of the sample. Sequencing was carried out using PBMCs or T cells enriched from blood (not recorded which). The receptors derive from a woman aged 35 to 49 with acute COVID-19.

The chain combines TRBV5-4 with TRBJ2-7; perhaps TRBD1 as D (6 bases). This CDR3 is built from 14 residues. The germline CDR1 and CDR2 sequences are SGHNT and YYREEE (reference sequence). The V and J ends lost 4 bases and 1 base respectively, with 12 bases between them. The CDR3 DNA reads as TGTGCCAGCAGCCAAGGACAGAGGTCCTACGAGCAGTACTTC. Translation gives CASSQGQRSYEQYF.

CDR3 nucleotide sequence: TGCGCCAGCAGCTGGAGGGCGGGAGCGCAGTACGAGCAGTACTTC. It yields the protein CASSWRAGAQYEQYF. V is TRBV5-1 and J is TRBJ2-7; 7 bases match TRBD2. Germline values: CDR1 SGHRS, CDR2 YFSETQ. Trimming at V came to 3 bases and at J to 4 bases, leaving 10 bases not matched to a gene. This CDR3 has 15 residues.

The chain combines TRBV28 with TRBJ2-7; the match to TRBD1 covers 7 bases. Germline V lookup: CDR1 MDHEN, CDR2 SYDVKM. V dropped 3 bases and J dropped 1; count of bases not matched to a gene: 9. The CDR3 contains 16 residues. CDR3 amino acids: CASSFYPDRLSYEQYF. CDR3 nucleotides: TGTGCCAGCAGTTTTTATCCGGACAGGCTTTCCTACGAGCAGTACTTC.

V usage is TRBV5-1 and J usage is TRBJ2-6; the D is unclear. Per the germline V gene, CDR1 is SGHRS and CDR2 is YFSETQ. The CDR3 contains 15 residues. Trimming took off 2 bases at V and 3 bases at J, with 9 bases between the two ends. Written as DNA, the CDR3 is TGCGCCAGCAGCTTTATAAATGTTGGGGCCAACGTCCTGACTTTC. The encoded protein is CASSFINVGANVLTF.

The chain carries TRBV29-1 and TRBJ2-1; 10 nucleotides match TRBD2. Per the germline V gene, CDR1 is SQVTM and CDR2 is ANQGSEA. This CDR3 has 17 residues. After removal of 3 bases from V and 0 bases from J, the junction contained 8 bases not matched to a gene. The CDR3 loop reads CSVDLAGVPSSYNEQFF. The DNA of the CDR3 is TGCAGCGTTGATCTAGCGGGAGTTCCGAGCTCCTACAATGAGCAGTTCTTC.

In nucleotides, the CDR3 is TGTGCCAGCAGTTTAAGTGGCAGAACCTACGAGCAGTACTTC. It codes for CASSLSGRTYEQYF. The chain joins TRBV28 to TRBJ2-7; D gene unclear. Between the trimmed V and J ends, which lost 2 bases and 2 bases, there was a span of 10 bases. Germline assignment: CDR1 MDHEN and CDR2 SYDVKM. CDR3 length: 14 residues.

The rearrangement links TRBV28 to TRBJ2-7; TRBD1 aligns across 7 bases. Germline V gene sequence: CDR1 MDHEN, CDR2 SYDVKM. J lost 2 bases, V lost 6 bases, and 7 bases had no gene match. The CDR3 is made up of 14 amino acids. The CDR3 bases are TGTGCCAGCAGCTGGGGACAGCCGGCCTACGAGCAGTACTTC. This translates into CASSWGQPAYEQYF.

Here the CDR3 DNA reads TGTGCCATCAGTGAGAACGATGAGGGGGTCTATGGCTACACCTTC. Translated, it gives CAISENDEGVYGYTF. The chain links TRBV10-3 to TRBJ1-2, with D perhaps TRBD1 (6 bases). V was cut by 2 bases and J by 4 bases, with 14 bases left in between. The germline gives CDR1 ENHRY, CDR2 SYGVKD. The CDR3 spans 15 residues.

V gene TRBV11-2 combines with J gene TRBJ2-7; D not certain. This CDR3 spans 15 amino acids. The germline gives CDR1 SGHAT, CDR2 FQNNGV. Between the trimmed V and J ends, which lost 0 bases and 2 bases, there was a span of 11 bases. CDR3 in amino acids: CASSLEPGTTYEQYF. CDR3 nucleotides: TGTGCCAGCAGCTTAGAGCCAGGAACAACCTACGAGCAGTACTTC.

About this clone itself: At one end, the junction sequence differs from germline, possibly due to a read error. CDR3 in amino acids: CVSSYIAGARLDEQFF. The DNA for the CDR3 is TGTGTCAGCAGCTACATAGCGGGGGCCCGGTTGGATGAGCAGTTCTTC. V gene TRBV7-9 combines with J gene TRBJ2-1; 9 bases map to TRBD2. The V gene's germline CDR1 is SEHNR and CDR2 FQNEAQ (reference sequence). The CDR3 is 16 residues long. Drawing the rest from reference TRBV7-9 and TRBJ2-1, the complete variable domain is DTGVSQNPRHKITKRGQNVTFRCDPISEHNRLYWYRQTLGQGPEFLTYFQNEAQLEKSRLLSDRFSAERPKGSFSTLEIQRTEQGDSAMYLCVSSYIAGARLDEQFFGPGTRLTVL.

The CDR3 DNA reads TGTGCCAGCAGCAAAGACTGGGGGGGCCTGAACACTGAAGCTTTCTTT. Encoded protein: CASSKDWGGLNTEAFF. This sequence joins TRBV21-1 and TRBJ1-1. TRBV21-1 is a pseudogene locus. The CDR3 loop spans 16 amino acids.

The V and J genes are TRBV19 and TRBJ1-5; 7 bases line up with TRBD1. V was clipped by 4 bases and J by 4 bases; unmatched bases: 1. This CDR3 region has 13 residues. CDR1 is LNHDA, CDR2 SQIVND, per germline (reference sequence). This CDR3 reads CASSKQGNQPQHF. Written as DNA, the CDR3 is TGTGCCAGTAGTAAACAGGGGAATCAGCCCCAGCATTTT.

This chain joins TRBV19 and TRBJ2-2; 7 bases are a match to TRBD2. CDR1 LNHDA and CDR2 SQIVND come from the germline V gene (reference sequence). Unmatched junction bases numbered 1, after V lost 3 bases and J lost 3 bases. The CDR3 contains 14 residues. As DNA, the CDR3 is TGTGCCAGTAGTATCCTAGCGGACACCGGGGAGCTGTTTTTT. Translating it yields CASSILADTGELFF.

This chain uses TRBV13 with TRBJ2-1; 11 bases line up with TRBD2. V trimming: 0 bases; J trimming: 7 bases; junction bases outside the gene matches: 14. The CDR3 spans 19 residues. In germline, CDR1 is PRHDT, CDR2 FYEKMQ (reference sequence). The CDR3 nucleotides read TGTGCCAGCAGCTTAGGCCTGGGACTAGCGGCAAATGGGGAGAATGAGCAGTTCTTC. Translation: CASSLGLGLAANGENEQFF.

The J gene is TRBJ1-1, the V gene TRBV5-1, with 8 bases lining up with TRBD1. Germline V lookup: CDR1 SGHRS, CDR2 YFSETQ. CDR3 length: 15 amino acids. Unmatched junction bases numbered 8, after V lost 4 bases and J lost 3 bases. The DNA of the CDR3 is TGCGCCAGCAGCCCTGACAGGGGTCGTTACACTGAAGCTTTCTTT. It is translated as CASSPDRGRYTEAFF. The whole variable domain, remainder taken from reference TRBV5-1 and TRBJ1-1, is KAGVTQTPRYLIKTRGQQVTLSCSPISGHRSVSWYQQTPGQGLQFLFEYFSETQRNKGNFPGRFSGRQFSNSRSEMNVSTLELGDSALYLCASSPDRGRYTEAFFGQGTRLTVV.

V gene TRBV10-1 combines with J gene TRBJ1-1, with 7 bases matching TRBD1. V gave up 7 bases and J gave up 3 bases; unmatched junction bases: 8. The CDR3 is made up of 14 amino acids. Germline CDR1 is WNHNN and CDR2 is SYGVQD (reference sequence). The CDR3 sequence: CASNAPDRDTEAFF. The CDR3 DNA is TGCGCCAGCAATGCCCCAGACAGGGACACTGAAGCTTTCTTT.

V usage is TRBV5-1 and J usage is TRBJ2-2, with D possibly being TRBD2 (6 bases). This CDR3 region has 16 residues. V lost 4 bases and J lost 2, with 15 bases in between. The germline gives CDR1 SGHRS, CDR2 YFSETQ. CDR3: CASSLTAGTNTGELFF. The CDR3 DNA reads TGCGCCAGCAGCCTCACCGCCGGGACTAACACCGGGGAGCTGTTTTTT.

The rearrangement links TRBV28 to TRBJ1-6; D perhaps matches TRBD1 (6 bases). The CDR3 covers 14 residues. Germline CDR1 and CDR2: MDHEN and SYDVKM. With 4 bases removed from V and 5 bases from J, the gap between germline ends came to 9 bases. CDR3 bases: TGTGCCAGCAGTTATGGACAGAATAATTCACCCCTCCACTTT. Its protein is CASSYGQNNSPLHF.

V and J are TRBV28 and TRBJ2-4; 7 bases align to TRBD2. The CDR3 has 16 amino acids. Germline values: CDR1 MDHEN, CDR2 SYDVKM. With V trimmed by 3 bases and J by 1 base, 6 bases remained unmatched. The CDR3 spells CASSFWGEGAKNIQYF. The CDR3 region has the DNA TGTGCCAGCAGTTTTTGGGGGGAGGGGGCCAAAAACATTCAGTACTTC. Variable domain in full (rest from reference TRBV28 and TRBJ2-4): DVKVTQSSRYLVKRTGEKVFLECVQDMDHENMFWYRQDPGLGLRLIYFSYDVKMKEKGDIPEGYSVSREKKERFSLILESASTNQTSMYLCASSFWGEGAKNIQYFGAGTRLSVL.

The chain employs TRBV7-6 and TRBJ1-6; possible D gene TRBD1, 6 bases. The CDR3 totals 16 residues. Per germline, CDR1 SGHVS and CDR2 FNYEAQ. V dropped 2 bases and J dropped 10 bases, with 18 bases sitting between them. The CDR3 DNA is TGTGCCAGCAGCTTAAGGGCAGGGGAAGAAAAGTCACCCCTCCACTTT. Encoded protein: CASSLRAGEEKSPLHF.

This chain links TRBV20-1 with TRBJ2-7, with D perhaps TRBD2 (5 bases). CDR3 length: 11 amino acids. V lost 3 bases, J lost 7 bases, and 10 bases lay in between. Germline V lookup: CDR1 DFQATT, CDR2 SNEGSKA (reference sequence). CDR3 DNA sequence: TGCAGTGCTAGTAAGAGGGATGAGCAGTACTTC. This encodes CSASKRDEQYF.

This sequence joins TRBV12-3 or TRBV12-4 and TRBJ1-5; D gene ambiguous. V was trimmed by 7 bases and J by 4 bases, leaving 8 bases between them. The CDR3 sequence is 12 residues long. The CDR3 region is CASTFGNQPQHF. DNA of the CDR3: TGTGCCAGCACCTTCGGGAATCAGCCCCAGCATTTT.

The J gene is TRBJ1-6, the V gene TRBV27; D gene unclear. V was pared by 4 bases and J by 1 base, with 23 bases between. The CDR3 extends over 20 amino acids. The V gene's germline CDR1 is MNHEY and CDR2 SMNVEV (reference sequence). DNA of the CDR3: TGTGCCAGCAGTTGGGCCACGTCCAGGTCGGCTTATTCCTATAATTCACCCCTCCACTTT. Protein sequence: CASSWATSRSAYSYNSPLHF.